The clone carrying this T cell receptor beta chain was observed at least ten times. The entry originates in a study of T cells in Graves' hyperthyroidism and ophthalmopathy. TCR beta CDR3 sequences were amplified from RNA transcripts. HTBI primers were the set used in a first-round RT-PCR of the TCR CDR3. TCRdb reanalysed the multiplex PCR reads using MiXCR and keeps one entry per CDR3 protein. Counted here are about 600,000 distinct CDR3 sequences, 12% to 15% occurring once; the ten biggest clones make up more than 6%. The TCR originated in a woman in her late teens or twenties with Graves' ophthalmopathy. The sample consisted of blood.

Written as DNA, the CDR3 is TGTGCCAGCAAGACTAGCGGGAACACCGGGGAGCTGTTTTTT. Its protein is CASKTSGNTGELFF. The genes are TRBV2 and TRBJ2-2, with TRBD2 matching 9 bases. The CDR3 is 14 residues long. J lost 1 base, V lost 7 bases, and 1 base had no gene match. CDR1 and CDR2 (germline): SNHLY, FYNNEI. The full variable domain, with the rest looked up from reference TRBV2 and TRBJ2-2, is EPEVTQTPSHQVTQMGQEVILRCVPISNHLYFYWYRQILGQKVEFLVSFYNNEISEKSEIFDDQFSVERPDGSNFTLKIRSTKLEDSAMYFCASKTSGNTGELFFGEGSRLTVL.